The next 2 T cell receptor beta chains were all read from a single sample in a study of cytomegalovirus exposure and HLA in healthy donors. PCR primers comprised 60 Vbeta and 13 Jbeta primers. Assay: immunoSEQ multiplex PCR; the TCRdb copy retains only in-frame clones and omits some. Among approximately 130,000 clones listed, over 70% were seen once. The sample was PBMCs. The receptors shown here come from a woman aged 45 to 65 in good health and CMV-seropositive.

The rearrangement links TRBV5-1 to TRBJ2-7, with 7 nucleotides matching TRBD2. The V segment lost 5 bases and the J segment 0 bases; nucleotides outside the gene matches: 11. Germline V gene lookup returns CDR1 SGHRS and CDR2 YFSETQ. The CDR3 contains 16 residues. The CDR3 DNA is TGCGCCAGCAGTTCATCGGGACTAACTAGCTCCTACGAGCAGTACTTC. Protein: CASSSSGLTSSYEQYF. The full variable domain, with the rest looked up from reference TRBV5-1 and TRBJ2-7, is KAGVTQTPRYLIKTRGQQVTLSCSPISGHRSVSWYQQTPGQGLQFLFEYFSETQRNKGNFPGRFSGRQFSNSRSEMNVSTLELGDSALYLCASSSSGLTSSYEQYFGPGTRLTVT.

In its sample, this clone was seen a few times. V gene TRBV6-8 combines with J gene TRBJ2-4; 11 nucleotides align to TRBD2. The CDR3 is 18 amino acids. The V and J ends lost 7 bases and 1 base, in that order; junction bases with no gene match: 12. Germline CDR1 and CDR2: MNHGY and SAAAGT. This CDR3 reads CASNPGTSGWGAKNIQYF. CDR3 DNA: TGTGCCAGCAACCCCGGGACTAGCGGATGGGGGGCCAAAAACATTCAGTACTTC.